This TCR beta chain was identified during a study of immune evolution from preneoplasia to lung adenocarcinoma (dated by TCRdb to the early 2020s). Notes on the research overall: Immune contexture across lung adenocarcinoma precursors and invasive adenocarcinoma was profiled using immune gene expression, TCR sequencing and multiplex immunofluorescence. Resected precursor lesions (AAH, AIS, MIA) and invasive adenocarcinomas were compared with paired morphologically normal lung tissue. The sample size depended on which specimens were available, not on a prior power calculation. The immune data were integrated with whole exome sequencing and methylation data from the same cohort of nodules. The overall cohort comprised around 48 patients with pulmonary nodules who underwent surgical resection. TCR sequencing data came from a few dozen patients. According to the study, some 110 samples went through TCR sequencing. POLYSOLVER was used to infer Class I HLA alleles from exome data, and LOHHLA was used to detect allele-specific HLA loss.

For this clone: Its target antigen remains unknown. Base quality data are lacking; no much larger clone is found one base away.

CDR3 length: 14 amino acids, cysteine to phenylalanine. CDR3 DNA is the only sequence kept; it has 42 bases, read in frame from the first base. V is pruned by 4 bases and J by 12 bases, leaving 9 bases of the junction without a gene match. From the germline V gene, CDR1 is SNHLY and CDR2 is FYNNEI. The immunoSEQ hsTCRbeta Kit was used to sequence TCR beta CDR3 regions from DNA. Regarding the original processing steps: TCR sequencing data were analysed with the ImmunoSEQ Analyzer. T cell clonality was defined as 1 minus Pielou's evenness, as computed on productive rearrangements. To measure T cell diversity, the inverse Simpson index was applied to productive templates. T cell density was expressed as TCR beta template counts normalized to usable DNA, with usable DNA estimated by amplifying and sequencing housekeeping genes. Two-sided Kruskal-Wallis tests were used to compare TCR metrics between histologic stages. Here the immuneACCESS table is served through TCRdb, limited to in-frame sequences with V and J called. Missing clones are a known gap in these copies; in checked studies unresolved V genes cover under half, and the rest lacks a known reason. The DNA gave D and trimming, while V, J and clone size come from that table. The sample profile shows under 5,000 clones; 60% to 85% of them were found once. The top ten clones comprise around 8% of the sample.

The patients had resection in Japan or China between about 2013 and 2017. Two lung cancer pathologists independently confirmed the histologic diagnosis of each case on H&E slides. DNA was isolated from FFPE tissue using the AllPrep DNA/RNA FFPE Kit. What the work shows at the level of the full study, not this receptor alone: Normal lung had the highest top T cell clone frequencies, which appeared to decline progressively from AAH through AIS, MIA and invasive adenocarcinoma. Clonality was highest in normal lung, while later-stage lesions appeared to show lower clonality but higher T cell density and diversity. The findings reflected association rather than direct causation, and larger cohorts with long-term follow-up and longitudinal biopsies were considered necessary. All patients were from Japan and China, so applicability to Western populations was uncertain.

Source material: FFPE adjacent normal lung tissue. Recombination joined TRBV2 with TRBJ1-4; TRBD1 agrees with 9 junctional bases. This receptor was taken from an older donor with lung adenocarcinoma. Read as DNA, the sequence is TGTGCCAGCAGTGCTCCGACAGGGGGTCGGCAACTGTTTTTT. Its product reads: CASSAPTGGRQLFF.